This T cell receptor beta chain was sequenced in a study of T cell responses to AZD1222 COVID-19 vaccine (dated by TCRdb to 2020 to 2023). With regard to the full study: A total of more than 230 trial participants underwent TCR sequencing, of whom about 210 had received two doses of AZD1222 and around 25 had received two doses of the MenACWY control vaccine. Trial participants were enrolled into age subgroups of 18-55, 56-69 and 70-plus years, which contained about 150, 28 and 57 TCR-sequenced participants, respectively.

The label giving this sample's time point can be read as: baseline before first vaccination. The treatment or condition label of this sample denotes: meningococcal conjugate vaccine given as trial control. The vaccinee samples were drawn from two UK trials, COV001 and COV002, one of which was a single-blind randomized controlled phase 2/3 trial testing AZD1222 (ChAdOx1 nCoV-19) in healthy adults. For TCRbeta chain sequencing, PBMC samples were collected from trial participants at day 0 and at day 28 after the second dose. The research as a whole found: Because no day 14 peak-response samples were available, repertoires were characterized only after the peak T cell response. Nearly half of unique spike-specific TCRs reportedly recognized epitopes outside regions mutated in the B.1.351 and B.1.1.7 variants. A significant rise in spike-specific TCR breadth and depth was observed after two AZD1222 doses relative to day 0 and relative to MenACWY recipients. Conclusions about previously exposed vaccinees are limited because only six or seven AZD1222 recipients were SARS-CoV-2 seropositive at baseline. In the small 56-69-year group, the increase in depth fell short of significance, most likely because of low power. The vaccine-associated CD4 TCRs covered the entire spike protein, and the dominant responses fell in regions 160-218 and 743-854. Participants were mostly white British and included more females than males, and it was suggested by the authors that clonal diversity may have been underestimated.

A note on this clone: It lacks a known antigen. The record has no base qualities; no much larger clone is one base away.

The CDR3 regions of human TCRbeta chains were analyzed by immunosequencing. Concerning the study's data processing: TCRs in the repertoires were matched against a reference library of SARS-CoV-2-specific TCRs that had been generated with the MIRA antigen-specificity platform. Breadth was defined as the fraction of unique TCRs that were SARS-CoV-2-associated, and depth was defined as the fraction of total T cells that were SARS-CoV-2-associated. Using the MIRA data, every spike-specific TCR was mapped to the spike region that the TCR reacted to and assigned to either a CD4 or a CD8 class. Log10-transformed breadth and depth values were compared by one-way ANOVA with Sidak's multiple comparisons tests. What TCRdb holds here is the immuneACCESS table cut down to in-frame rearrangements. Part of the clones is not present; checked against another copy, under half of the missing clones reflect an unresolved V gene, and the others are unexplained. V and J calls and clone size are given by that table; D and trimming were obtained from the DNA. This sample lists under 150,000 clones; 82% were detected once. The top ten constitute around 4.1% of the sample.

Trimming accounts for 0 bases at V and 1 base at J, while the number of junction bases matched to no gene is 1. Via the germline V gene, CDR1 is SGHRS and CDR2 YFSETQ. Reading from cysteine to phenylalanine, the CDR3 counts 16 amino acids. The kept DNA is CDR3 alone, 48 bases in frame from the first base. This receptor was identified in an adult in good health. The material was peripheral blood, obtained on day 0 of MenACWY control vaccination. The sequence joins TRBV5-1 to TRBJ2-2; 9 bases in the junction line up with TRBD2. CDR3 sequence: CASSLEAGGNTGELFF. The DNA sequence is TGCGCCAGCAGCTTGGAAGCGGGGGGGAACACCGGGGAGCTGTTTTTT.